The 7 T cell receptor beta chains in this list originate from one sample, sequenced in a study of cytotoxic CD8 clonotypes in ibrutinib-treated CLL (dated by TCRdb to about 2021). The method was the immunoSEQ multiplex PCR assay. What TCRdb holds here is the immuneACCESS table cut down to in-frame rearrangements. Part of the clones is not present; checked against another copy, under half of the missing clones reflect an unresolved V gene, and the others are unexplained. Within this sample are more than 300,000 clones, with 80% of them counted one time only. About 6.3% of the sample goes to the ten largest clones. The sequencing used PBMCs, collected before ibrutinib treatment. These TCRs come from a human donor with chronic lymphocytic leukemia.

This clone appeared once. The V and J genes are TRBV7-6 and TRBJ2-7; 7 positions match TRBD2. The germline gives CDR1 SGHVS, CDR2 FNYEAQ. The V gene end was trimmed by 1 base and the J gene end by 7 bases; junction bases not matched to a gene: 10. CDR3 size: 15 residues. In DNA form, the CDR3 reads TGTGCCAGCAGCTTAGAAGGGCGGGAGCAACGAGAGCAGTACTTC. Translated: CASSLEGREQREQYF.

The V and J genes are TRBV25-1 and TRBJ2-2; 7 nucleotides line up with TRBD1. Germline V lookup: CDR1 MGHDK, CDR2 SYGVNS. The CDR3 consists of 16 residues. V was pared by 3 bases and J by 3 bases, with 7 bases of the junction left unmatched. The CDR3 region is CASSEMTGSYTGELFF. CDR3 sequence (DNA): TGTGCCAGCAGTGAGATGACAGGGAGTTACACCGGGGAGCTGTTTTTT. Drawing the rest from reference TRBV25-1 and TRBJ2-2, the complete variable domain is EADIYQTPRYLVIGTGKKITLECSQTMGHDKMYWYQQDPGMELHLIHYSYGVNSTEKGDLSSESTVSRIRTEHFPLTLESARPSHTSQYLCASSEMTGSYTGELFFGEGSRLTVL.

CDR3 sequence reads: CASSIDGVGYEQYF. The CDR3 DNA reads TGTGCCAGTAGTATAGACGGGGTTGGTTACGAGCAGTACTTC. The chain couples TRBV19 to TRBJ2-7; D may be TRBD2 (5 bases). The CDR3 covers 14 residues. Germline CDR1 and CDR2: LNHDA and SQIVND (reference sequence). Trimming took 0 bases from V and 4 from J, leaving 10 bases between them.

The chain recombines TRBV29-1 with TRBJ2-1; 12 bases fit TRBD2. CDR1 is SQVTM, CDR2 ANQGSEA, per germline. The CDR3 runs 15 residues. Trimming cost V 7 bases and J 6 bases; bases outside gene matches: 10. CDR3 amino acids: CSAIMTSGRLNEQFF. CDR3 bases: TGCAGCGCAATCATGACTAGCGGGAGACTCAATGAGCAGTTCTTC.

The chain carries TRBV11-2 and TRBJ2-7, with TRBD2 matching 11 bases. Looked up from germline, CDR1 is SGHAT and CDR2 is FQNNGV. V dropped 3 bases and J dropped 3; count of bases not matched to a gene: 1. The CDR3 sequence is 14 residues long. As DNA, the CDR3 is TGTGCCAGCAGCTTGGGACTAGCGGTCTACGAGCAGTACTTC. It codes for CASSLGLAVYEQYF.

The chain employs TRBV5-1 and TRBJ2-1; 7 positions agree with TRBD2. The germline V gene encodes CDR1 SGHRS and CDR2 YFSETQ. After removal of 0 bases from V and 5 bases from J, the junction contained 5 bases not matched to a gene. There are 15 residues in the CDR3. CDR3 loop: CASSLERLADNEQFF. CDR3 DNA sequence: TGCGCCAGCAGCTTGGAGAGACTAGCCGACAATGAGCAGTTCTTC.

The chain joins TRBV30 to TRBJ2-1; D ambiguous. Trimming shortened V by 0 bases and J by 7 bases, and 10 bases separated the two germline ends. The germline V gene has CDR1 GTSNPN and CDR2 SVGIG (reference sequence). This CDR3 is built from 13 residues. The CDR3 nucleotides are TGTGCCTGGAGTGTATTGCTCCGTAATGAGCAGTTCTTC. This codes for CAWSVLLRNEQFF.